Listed below are T cell receptor beta chains from one sample, sequenced in a study of blood T cell repertoires in COVID-19. The assay was immunoSEQ multiplex PCR, and TCRdb's table has in-frame clones only and misses some. The sample holds roughly 250,000 clones, around 87% seen once. Sequenced input: PBMCs or T cells enriched from blood (not recorded which). All receptors derive from a woman aged 45 to 65 who had recovered from COVID-19. Each CDR3 is given with its conserved first and last residue. D genes are given only for firm matches. Not every row has a clone size; where given, it reads once, few, many or a size class.

TRBV5-4	18	.	.	TRBJ2-1	TGTGCCAGCAGCCCCCTGATGGGAGGCGGGAAAACCTACAATGAGCAGTTCTTC	CASSPLMGGGKTYNEQFF
TRBV2	14	.	TRBD1	TRBJ1-5	TGTGCCAGCAGTGAATCCAACCTCGGACAGGGCGCATATTTT	CASSESNLGQGAYF
TRBV2	15	.	.	TRBJ2-3	TGTGCCAGCAGTGTAAATAGCGGCCGCACAGATACGCAGTATTTT	CASSVNSGRTDTQYF
TRBV24-1	13	.	.	TRBJ2-2	TGTGCCACCAGTGTTTGGGAGACCGGGGAGCTGTTTTTT	CATSVWETGELFF
TRBV28	11	.	.	TRBJ1-1	TGTGCCAGCAAGGTTGAGGCGGAAGCTTTCTTT	CASKVEAEAFF
TRBV30	16	.	TRBD2	TRBJ2-7	TGTGCCTGGAGTGCCCCCCGGACTAGCGGGAGGAACGAGCAGTACTTC	CAWSAPRTSGRNEQYF
TRBV6-5	15	.	.	TRBJ2-7	TGTGCCAGCCAAAACGGGGGACTCTACGCCTACGAGCAGTACTTC	CASQNGGLYAYEQYF
TRBV5-8	15	.	TRBD2	TRBJ2-1	TGTGCCAGCAGCGGGGAGCGGGAGGGGAACAATGAGCAGTTCTTC	CASSGEREGNNEQFF
TRBV2	14	.	.	TRBJ1-5	TGTGCCAGCAGCCTAATCGGGGTCAATCAGCCCCAGCATTTT	CASSLIGVNQPQHF
TRBV10-3	13	.	TRBD1	TRBJ1-2	TGTGCCATCACTACACTGACAGGGGATGGCTACACCTTC	CAITTLTGDGYTF
TRBV6-5	14	.	.	TRBJ1-5	TGTGCCAGCAGTTTGCGAGCTGGCAATCAGCCCCAGCATTTT	CASSLRAGNQPQHF
TRBV28	19	.	.	TRBJ1-6	TGTGCCAGCAGTCCTCAACCGCTGACAGAACCACACTATAATTCACCCCTCCACTTT	CASSPQPLTEPHYNSPLHF
TRBV18	17	.	TRBD1	TRBJ1-3	TGTGCCAGCTCACTTCAACAGGGGGCGAGCTCTGGAAACACCATATATTTT	CASSLQQGASSGNTIYF
TRBV10-2	14	.	TRBD2	TRBJ2-7	TGCGCCAGCAGCGGACTAGCGGGAGGCTACGAGCAGTACTTC	CASSGLAGGYEQYF
TRBV11-3	15	.	.	TRBJ2-2	TGTGCCAGCAGCTTCGGGGCGGGAAACACCGGGGAGCTGTTTTTT	CASSFGAGNTGELFF
TRBV2	15	.	.	TRBJ1-5	TGTGCCAGCAGCGTACAGGTGAATAGCAATCAGCCCCAGCATTTT	CASSVQVNSNQPQHF
TRBV7-8	16	.	TRBD1	TRBJ1-3	TGTGCCAGCAGTCCGAATACAGGGGGCGCTGGAAACACCATATATTTT	CASSPNTGGAGNTIYF
TRBV28	14	.	TRBD1	TRBJ1-2	TGTGCCAGCAGTTCCGGGACAGCTAACTATGGCTACACCTTC	CASSSGTANYGYTF
TRBV7-9	18	.	TRBD1	TRBJ2-7	TGTGCCAGCAGCTTAGGTGCAGGGGGCGGCCCGTCCACCTACGAGCAGTACTTC	CASSLGAGGGPSTYEQYF
TRBV6-2/TRBV6-3	12	.	.	TRBJ1-1	TGTGCCAGCAGTTATAATTTCGCTGAAGCTTTCTTT	CASSYNFAEAFF
TRBV30	15	.	.	TRBJ1-5	TGTGCCTGGAGTGTAACCAGTTATAGCAATCAGCCCCAGCATTTT	CAWSVTSYSNQPQHF
TRBV15	16	.	.	TRBJ2-7	TGTGCCACCAGCAGGGATCGGGACTCAAGAGCCTACGAGCAGTACTTC	CATSRDRDSRAYEQYF
TRBV5-1	14	.	.	TRBJ1-5	TGCGCCAGCAGCCCAGGGGCGGGCAATCAGCCCCAGCATTTT	CASSPGAGNQPQHF
TRBV4-1	13	.	.	TRBJ1-5	TGCGCCAGCAGCCAGGAGGGCAGGCAGCCCCAGCATTTT	CASSQEGRQPQHF
TRBV18	15	few	.	TRBJ1-4	TGTGCCAGCTCACCGGAACAGGGACAAAATGAAAAACTGTTTTTT	CASSPEQGQNEKLFF
TRBV7-3	13	.	.	TRBJ2-1	TGTGCCAGCAGCTTGACTAGAACGACTGAGCAGTTCTTC	CASSLTRTTEQFF
TRBV5-1	16	.	TRBD2	TRBJ2-2	TGCGCCAGCACGGGACTAGCGGGAAATAACGCCGGGGAGCTGTTTTTT	CASTGLAGNNAGELFF
TRBV24-1	15	.	TRBD1	TRBJ2-1	TGTGCCACCAGCCCCGGGACAGGGGATTACAATGAGCAGTTCTTC	CATSPGTGDYNEQFF
TRBV5-1	15	.	TRBD2	TRBJ2-2	TGCGCCAGCAGCTTCATAGCGGGAGCCACCGGGGAGCTGTTTTTT	CASSFIAGATGELFF
TRBV7-7	16	once	TRBD2	TRBJ2-7	TGTGCTAGCAGCCCCCGGCCGGGACTAGCTCCCAACGAGCAGTACTTC	CASSPRPGLAPNEQYF
TRBV7-2	15	.	TRBD1	TRBJ1-5	TGTGCCAGCAGCTTCCAGACAGGGGATAATCAGCCCCAGCATTTT	CASSFQTGDNQPQHF
TRBV4-2	15	.	.	TRBJ2-3	TGTGCCAGCAGCGCCACGAGCGGAGGCACAGATACGCAGTATTTT	CASSATSGGTDTQYF
TRBV7-6	13	.	.	TRBJ2-7	TGTGCCAGCAGCTCCTCCAGGGGGGACGAGCAGTACTTC	CASSSSRGDEQYF
TRBV5-1	16	.	.	TRBJ2-5	TGCGCCAGCAGCTCAAGCCCGGGACAATCGGCTGGGACCCAGTACTTC	CASSSSPGQSAGTQYF
TRBV7-8	14	few	TRBD1	TRBJ2-7	TGTGCCAGCAGCCCCCGGGACAGCGCCTACGAGCAGTACTTC	CASSPRDSAYEQYF
TRBV4-1	15	.	.	TRBJ1-1	TGCGCCAGCAGCCAAGATCCCGGGGGTACCACTGAAGCTTTCTTT	CASSQDPGGTTEAFF
TRBV5-1	18	.	TRBD2	TRBJ2-3	TGCGCCAGCAGCTTGGCGTCCTTAGCGGGAGGGGACACAGATACGCAGTATTTT	CASSLASLAGGDTDTQYF
TRBV18	13	.	.	TRBJ1-3	TGTGCCAGCTCACCAGCAGCTGGAAACACCATATATTTT	CASSPAAGNTIYF
TRBV2	14	.	TRBD1	TRBJ1-2	TGTGCCAGCAGCGCGGACAGGAGTAAAAACGGCTACACCTTC	CASSADRSKNGYTF
TRBV11-2	17	.	TRBD1	TRBJ2-2	TGTGCCAGCAGCTCTATATCGACAGGGGCGAGGTCCGGGGAGCTGTTTTTT	CASSSISTGARSGELFF
TRBV18	14	.	.	TRBJ1-1	TGTGCCAGCTCACCTAGCGACCCCAGCACTGAAGCTTTCTTT	CASSPSDPSTEAFF
TRBV7-9	16	once	.	TRBJ2-6	TGTGCCAGCAGCTTATGGGGGGGCTCCGGGGCCAACGTCCTGACTTTC	CASSLWGGSGANVLTF
TRBV28	18	.	TRBD2	TRBJ2-2	TGTGCCAGCAGTCCAGGGAGTAGCGGGAGGGGGCGGCCCGGGGAGCTGTTTTTT	CASSPGSSGRGRPGELFF
TRBV28	14	few	.	TRBJ1-1	TGTGCCTCACACGGGAGGGTCGGTGACACTGAAGCTTTCTTT	CASHGRVGDTEAFF
TRBV24-1	15	.	.	TRBJ2-7	TGTGCCACCAGTGATTTGAGGGTGGGGGGGCACGAGCAGTACTTC	CATSDLRVGGHEQYF
TRBV6-5	14	.	TRBD1	TRBJ1-1	TGTGCCAGCAGTCGACAGGGGTTGAACACTGAAGCTTTCTTT	CASSRQGLNTEAFF
TRBV30	14	.	.	TRBJ1-1	TGTGCCTGGAAGGACAGTCTGAGGAGTCCTGAAGCTTTCTTT	CAWKDSLRSPEAFF
TRBV28	14	.	.	TRBJ2-5	TGTGCCAGCAGTCCCCCCGGCAGGGAAGAGACCCAGTACTTC	CASSPPGREETQYF
TRBV19	15	once	.	TRBJ1-1	TGTGCCAGTATTCAATCCCCTAGCTCGAACACTGAAGCTTTCTTT	CASIQSPSSNTEAFF
TRBV4-2	17	few	TRBD2	TRBJ2-1	TGTGCCAGCAGCCAACACATCCGGACTAGCGGGAGCTTGGAGCAGTTCTTC	CASSQHIRTSGSLEQFF
TRBV27	16	.	TRBD1	TRBJ2-7	TGTGCCAGCAGTTTATCGTCAGGGACAGGAATTAGCGAGCAGTACTTC	CASSLSSGTGISEQYF
TRBV6-6	14	.	.	TRBJ1-2	TGTGCCAGCAGTTACTCGGACACAAACTATGGCTACACCTTC	CASSYSDTNYGYTF
TRBV27	15	few	.	TRBJ2-1	TGTGCCAGCGCCTTCGTCCCCAGCTCCTACAATGAGCAGTTCTTC	CASAFVPSSYNEQFF